Below are 8 T cell receptor beta chains sequenced from a single sample in a study of CD8+ T cells in alopecia areata. RNA was extracted and reverse transcribed into cDNA as the sequencing template. Repertoires were generated with immunoSEQ multiplex PCR, while TCRdb's copy carries only in-frame clones and drops some. The sample lists about 110,000 clones, about 50% seen once, with roughly 25% in the top ten. Sequenced: NKG2D-low CD8+ T cells sorted from blood. The receptors come from a human donor with alopecia areata.

V is TRBV5-6 and J is TRBJ2-1; TRBD1 or TRBD2 may be the D gene (5 bases each). CDR1 and CDR2 (germline): SGHDT, YYEEEE. V was cut by 1 base and J by 5 bases, with 16 bases left in between. The CDR3 extends over 16 amino acids. The CDR3 protein is CASSLSTVGTHNEQFF. Here the CDR3 DNA reads TGTGCCAGCAGCTTGTCTACGGTTGGGACCCACAATGAGCAGTTCTTC.

The chain recombines TRBV29-1 with TRBJ2-1, with TRBD1 as a possible D gene (6 bases). This CDR3 spans 14 amino acids. Trimming took 6 bases from V and 6 from J, leaving 18 bases between them. Per the germline V gene, CDR1 is SQVTM and CDR2 is ANQGSEA. CDR3 sequence (DNA): TGCAGCGTGGACAGCCGAACAACGGGCAATGAGCAGTTCTTC. Translated, it gives CSVDSRTTGNEQFF.

V gene TRBV2 combines with J gene TRBJ2-7; 8 positions match TRBD2. The germline V gene encodes CDR1 SNHLY and CDR2 FYNNEI. Germline trimming cut 4 bases from V and 5 bases from J; bases unmatched to any gene: 7. CDR3 size: 14 residues. CDR3 nucleotides: TGTGCCAGCAGTGTGAGCGGGGGATTCCACGAGCAGTACTTC. This sequence encodes CASSVSGGFHEQYF.

This clone came up a few times. CDR3 amino acids: CSVEIPGPPIQYF. DNA for the CDR3: TGCAGCGTTGAAATCCCAGGACCTCCAATTCAGTACTTC. The chain couples TRBV29-1 to TRBJ2-4; no clear D. The CDR3 contains 13 residues. V was pared by 2 bases and J by 10 bases, with 15 bases between. CDR1 is SQVTM and CDR2 is ANQGSEA in the germline V gene.

CDR3 region: CASSPDRGPNEQFF. CDR3 sequence (DNA): TGTGCCAGCAGCCCGGACAGGGGCCCCAATGAGCAGTTCTTC. The V call is TRBV7-9, the J call TRBJ2-1, with 9 bases aligning to TRBD1. There are 14 residues in the CDR3. The V gene's germline CDR1 is SEHNR and CDR2 FQNEAQ (reference sequence). V trimming: 5 bases; J trimming: 6 bases; junction bases outside the gene matches: 5.

This clone was observed a handful of times. The rearrangement joins TRBV4-1 to TRBJ2-7; 7 nucleotides line up with TRBD2. The CDR3 covers 14 residues. The V gene's germline CDR1 is MGHRA and CDR2 YSYEKL. The V gene end was trimmed by 1 base and the J gene end by 4 bases; junction bases not matched to a gene: 4. CDR3 coding DNA: TGCGCCAGCAGCCAAGTGCCTAGCGGATACGAGCAGTACTTC. Protein sequence: CASSQVPSGYEQYF.

This clone was counted between two and nine times. The chain combines TRBV28 with TRBJ2-1; D ambiguous. CDR3 length: 14 residues. Germline lookup yields CDR1 MDHEN and CDR2 SYDVKM. Between the trimmed V and J ends, which lost 0 bases and 5 bases, there was a span of 8 bases. The CDR3 coding sequence is TGTGCCAGCAGTTTATGGAGGCAGAACAATGAGCAGTTCTTC. It codes for CASSLWRQNNEQFF.

This clone appeared once. The genes are TRBV28 and TRBJ2-7; 11 positions agree with TRBD2. CDR1 is MDHEN and CDR2 is SYDVKM in the germline V gene. V was pared by 2 bases and J by 4 bases, with 4 bases of the junction left unmatched. The CDR3 has 15 amino acids. CDR3: CASSLSGTSGYEQYF. CDR3 in DNA: TGTGCCAGCAGTTTAAGCGGGACTAGCGGATACGAGCAGTACTTC.